The sequence of this T cell receptor beta chain was determined in a study of T cell repertoires in cytomegalovirus infection. Study-level information: TCR beta signatures that were public indicated CMV infection and matching HLA type. Study-wide results and caveats: Carriers of CMV and the relevant HLA type were discriminated by public TCR beta frequency. CMV-specific HLA-C-restricted TCR beta clonotypes dominated the ex vivo response.

This CDR3 has 16 amino acids. J gave up 5 bases and V 5 bases, and 8 bases lay outside the gene matches. Germline V CDR1 and CDR2: SGHVS, FNYEAQ. TCRdb reanalysed the reads using MiXCR and keeps one entry per CDR3 protein. The sample carries some 130,000 distinct CDR3 sequences, 20% to 30% recorded once. This clonotype was seen only a few times. The antigen is not known. The sequence came from a human donor in good health (CMV status not recorded). Some clones in this sample may be carry-over from other donors' samples. The sequenced sample consisted of PBMCs, sequenced either directly or after in vitro stimulation (not recorded which). The gene calls are TRBV7-6 and TRBJ2-2; 10 bases fit TRBD2. The CDR3 DNA is TGTGCCAGCAGCCGAGGGGCGACTAGCGGGACCGGGGAGCTGTTTTTT. Residues: CASSRGATSGTGELFF.